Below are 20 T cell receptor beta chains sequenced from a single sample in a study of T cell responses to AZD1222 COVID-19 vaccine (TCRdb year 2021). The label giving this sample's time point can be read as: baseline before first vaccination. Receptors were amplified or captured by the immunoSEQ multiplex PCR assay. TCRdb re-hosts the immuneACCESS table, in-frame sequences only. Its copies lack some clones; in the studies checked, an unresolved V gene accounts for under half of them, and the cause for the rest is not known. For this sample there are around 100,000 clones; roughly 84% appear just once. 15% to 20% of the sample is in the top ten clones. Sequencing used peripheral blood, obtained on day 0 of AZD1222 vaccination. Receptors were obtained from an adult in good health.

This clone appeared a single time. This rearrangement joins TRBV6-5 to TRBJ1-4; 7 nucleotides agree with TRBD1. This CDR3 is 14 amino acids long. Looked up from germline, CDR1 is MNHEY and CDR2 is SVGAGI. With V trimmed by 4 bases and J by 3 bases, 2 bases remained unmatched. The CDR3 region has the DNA TGTGCCAGCAGTTGGGGACAGCCTAATGAAAAACTGTTTTTT. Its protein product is CASSWGQPNEKLFF.

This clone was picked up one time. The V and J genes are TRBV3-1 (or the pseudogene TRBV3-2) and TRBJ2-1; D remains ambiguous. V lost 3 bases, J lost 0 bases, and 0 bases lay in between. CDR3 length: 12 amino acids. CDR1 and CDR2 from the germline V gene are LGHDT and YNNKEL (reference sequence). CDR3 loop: CASSHSYNEQFF. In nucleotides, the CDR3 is TGTGCCAGCAGCCACTCCTACAATGAGCAGTTCTTC.

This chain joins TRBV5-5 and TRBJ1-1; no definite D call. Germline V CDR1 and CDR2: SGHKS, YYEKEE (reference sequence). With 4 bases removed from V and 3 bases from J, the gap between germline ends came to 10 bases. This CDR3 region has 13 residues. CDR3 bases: TGTGCCAGCAGCCGCGGGGTAGACACTGAAGCTTTCTTT. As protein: CASSRGVDTEAFF.

This CDR3 reads CASSGRTERYGYTF. The CDR3 DNA sequence: TGTGCCAGCAGTGGGCGGACAGAACGGTATGGCTACACCTTC. The chain combines TRBV2 with TRBJ1-2; D is possibly TRBD1 (6 bases). The CDR3 loop spans 14 amino acids. Germline values: CDR1 SNHLY, CDR2 FYNNEI. The ends were cut back, 4 bases at V and 5 bases at J, with 14 bases in the middle. Drawing the rest from reference TRBV2 and TRBJ1-2, the complete variable domain is EPEVTQTPSHQVTQMGQEVILRCVPISNHLYFYWYRQILGQKVEFLVSFYNNEISEKSEIFDDQFSVERPDGSNFTLKIRSTKLEDSAMYFCASSGRTERYGYTFGSGTRLTVV.

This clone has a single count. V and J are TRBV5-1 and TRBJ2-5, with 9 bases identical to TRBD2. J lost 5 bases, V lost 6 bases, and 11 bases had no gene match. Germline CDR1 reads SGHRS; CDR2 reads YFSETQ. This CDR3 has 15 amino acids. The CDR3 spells CASNLAGGPLETQYF. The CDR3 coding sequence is TGCGCCAGCAATCTGGCGGGGGGGCCCCTGGAGACCCAGTACTTC. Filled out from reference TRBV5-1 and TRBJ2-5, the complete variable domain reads KAGVTQTPRYLIKTRGQQVTLSCSPISGHRSVSWYQQTPGQGLQFLFEYFSETQRNKGNFPGRFSGRQFSNSRSEMNVSTLELGDSALYLCASNLAGGPLETQYFGPGTRLLVL.

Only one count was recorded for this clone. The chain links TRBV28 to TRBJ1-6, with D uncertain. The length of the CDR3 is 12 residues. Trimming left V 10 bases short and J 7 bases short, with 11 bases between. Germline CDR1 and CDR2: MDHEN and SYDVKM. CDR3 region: CATLTGNSPLHF. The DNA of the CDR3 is TGTGCCACACTCACGGGGAATTCACCCCTCCACTTT.

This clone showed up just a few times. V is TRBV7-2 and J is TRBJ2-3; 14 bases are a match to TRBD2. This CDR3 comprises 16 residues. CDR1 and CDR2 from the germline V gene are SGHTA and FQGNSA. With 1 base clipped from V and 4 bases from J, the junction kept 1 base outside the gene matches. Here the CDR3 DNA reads TGTGCCAGCAGCTTAGTGGGACTAGCGGGAGCAGATACGCAGTATTTT. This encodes CASSLVGLAGADTQYF.

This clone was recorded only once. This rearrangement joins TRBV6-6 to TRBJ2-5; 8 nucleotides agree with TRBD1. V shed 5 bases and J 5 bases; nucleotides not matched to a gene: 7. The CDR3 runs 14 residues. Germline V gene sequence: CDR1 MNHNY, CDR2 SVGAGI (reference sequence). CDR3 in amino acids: CASSPDRDSETQYF. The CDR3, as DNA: TGTGCCAGCAGTCCGGACAGGGACAGTGAGACCCAGTACTTC.

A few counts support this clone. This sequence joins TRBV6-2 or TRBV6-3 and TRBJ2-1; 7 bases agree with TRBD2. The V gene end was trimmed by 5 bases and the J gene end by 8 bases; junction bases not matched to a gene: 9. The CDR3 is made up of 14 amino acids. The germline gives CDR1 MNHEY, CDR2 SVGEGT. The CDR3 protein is CASSAWTSIDEQFF. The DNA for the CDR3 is TGTGCCAGCAGTGCCTGGACTAGTATCGATGAGCAGTTCTTC.

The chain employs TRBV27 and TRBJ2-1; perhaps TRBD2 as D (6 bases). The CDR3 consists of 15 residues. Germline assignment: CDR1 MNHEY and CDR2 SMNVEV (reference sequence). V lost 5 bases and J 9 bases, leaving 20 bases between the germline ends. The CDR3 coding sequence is TGTGCCAGCAGTCTAACACAACTAGCCACGGGTGAGCAGTTCTTC. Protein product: CASSLTQLATGEQFF.

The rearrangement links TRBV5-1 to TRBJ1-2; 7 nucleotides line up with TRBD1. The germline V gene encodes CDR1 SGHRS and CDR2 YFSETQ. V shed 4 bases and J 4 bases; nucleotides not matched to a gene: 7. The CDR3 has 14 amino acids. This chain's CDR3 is CASSKGQALYGYTF. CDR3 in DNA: TGCGCCAGCAGCAAAGGACAGGCCCTCTATGGCTACACCTTC.

The CDR3 nucleotides are TGTGCCAGCAGCCCAAGGACAGATCAAGAGACCCAGTACTTC. Amino acids: CASSPRTDQETQYF. The V and J genes are TRBV14 and TRBJ2-5; weak D call: TRBD1 (6 bases). There are 14 residues in the CDR3. V was pared by 4 bases and J by 2 bases, with 11 bases between. Germline V gene data show CDR1 as SGHDN and CDR2 as FVKESK. Using reference TRBV14 and TRBJ2-5 for the parts outside the CDR3, the full variable domain is EAGVTQFPSHSVIEKGQTVTLRCDPISGHDNLYWYRRVMGKEIKFLLHFVKESKQDESGMPNNRFLAERTGGTYSTLKVQPAELEDSGVYFCASSPRTDQETQYFGPGTRLLVL.

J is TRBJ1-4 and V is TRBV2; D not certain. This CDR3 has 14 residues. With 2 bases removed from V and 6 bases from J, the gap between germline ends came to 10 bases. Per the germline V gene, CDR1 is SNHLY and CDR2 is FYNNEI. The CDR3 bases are TGTGCCAGCAGTGAAAGAGGCCAGCATGAAAAACTGTTTTTT. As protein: CASSERGQHEKLFF. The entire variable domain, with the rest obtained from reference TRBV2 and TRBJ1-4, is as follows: EPEVTQTPSHQVTQMGQEVILRCVPISNHLYFYWYRQILGQKVEFLVSFYNNEISEKSEIFDDQFSVERPDGSNFTLKIRSTKLEDSAMYFCASSERGQHEKLFFGSGTQLSVL.

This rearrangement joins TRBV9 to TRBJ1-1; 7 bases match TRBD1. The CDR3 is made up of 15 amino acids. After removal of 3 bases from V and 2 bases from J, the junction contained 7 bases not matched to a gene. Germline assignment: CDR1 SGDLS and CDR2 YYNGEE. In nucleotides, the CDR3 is TGTGCCAGCAGCGCAGGCGGGACAGTTAACACTGAAGCTTTCTTT. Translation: CASSAGGTVNTEAFF.

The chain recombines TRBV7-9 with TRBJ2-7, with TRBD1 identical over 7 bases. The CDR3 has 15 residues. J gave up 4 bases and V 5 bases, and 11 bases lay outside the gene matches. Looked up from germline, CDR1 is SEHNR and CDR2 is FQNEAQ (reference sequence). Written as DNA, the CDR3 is TGTGCCAGCAGCAGACCCGGGACAGCACTTTACGAGCAGTACTTC. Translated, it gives CASSRPGTALYEQYF.

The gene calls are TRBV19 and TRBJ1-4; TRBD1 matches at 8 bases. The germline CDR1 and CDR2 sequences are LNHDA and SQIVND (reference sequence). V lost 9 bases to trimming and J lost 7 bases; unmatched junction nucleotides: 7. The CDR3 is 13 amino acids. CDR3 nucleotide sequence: TGTGCCAGCACCAGGGGGCTGGGTGAAAAACTGTTTTTT. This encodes CASTRGLGEKLFF. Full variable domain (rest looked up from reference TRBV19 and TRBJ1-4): DGGITQSPKYLFRKEGQNVTLSCEQNLNHDAMYWYRQDPGQGLRLIYYSQIVNDFQKGDIAEGYSVSREKKESFPLTVTSAQKNPTAFYLCASTRGLGEKLFFGSGTQLSVL.

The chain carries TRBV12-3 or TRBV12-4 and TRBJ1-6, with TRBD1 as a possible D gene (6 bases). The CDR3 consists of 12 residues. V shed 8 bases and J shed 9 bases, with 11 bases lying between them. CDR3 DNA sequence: TGTGCCAGCCGTACAGGGCTTTCACCCCTCCACTTT. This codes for CASRTGLSPLHF.

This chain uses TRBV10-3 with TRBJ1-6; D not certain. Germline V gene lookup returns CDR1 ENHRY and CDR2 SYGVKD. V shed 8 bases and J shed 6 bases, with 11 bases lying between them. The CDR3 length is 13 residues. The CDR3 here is CAIGREANSPLHF. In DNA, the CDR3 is TGTGCCATCGGTAGGGAGGCTAATTCACCCCTCCACTTT.

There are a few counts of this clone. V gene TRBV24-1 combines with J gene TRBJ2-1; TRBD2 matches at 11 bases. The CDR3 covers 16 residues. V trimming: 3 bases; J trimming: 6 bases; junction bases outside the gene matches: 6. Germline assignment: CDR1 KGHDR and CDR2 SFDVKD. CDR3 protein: CATSDMGLAAVNEQFF. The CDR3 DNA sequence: TGTGCCACCAGTGATATGGGACTAGCGGCCGTCAATGAGCAGTTCTTC.

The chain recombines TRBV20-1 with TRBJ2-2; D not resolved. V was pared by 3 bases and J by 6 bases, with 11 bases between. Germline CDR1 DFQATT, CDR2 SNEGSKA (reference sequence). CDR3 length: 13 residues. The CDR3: CSASDRWAGELFF. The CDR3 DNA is TGCAGTGCTAGTGATAGGTGGGCCGGGGAGCTGTTTTTT.